This T cell receptor beta chain comes out of a study of cytomegalovirus exposure and HLA in healthy donors. Study-wide results and caveats: Most CMV-associated TCR beta chains appeared HLA-restricted in a later analysis.

This PCR relied on a set of 60 Vbeta primers and 13 Jbeta primers. Clones were sequenced by immunoSEQ multiplex PCR, and TCRdb holds only the in-frame ones, with some missing. The table includes about 170,000 clones, approximately 85% detected once. A word on this clone: Its antigen is unknown.

The CDR3 runs 14 residues. Germline CDR1 MNHEY, CDR2 SMNVEV (reference sequence). What was sequenced was PBMCs. The rearrangement joins TRBV27 to TRBJ2-5; D is perhaps TRBD2 (7 bases). The better agreement between TRBJ2-7 and the DNA end casts doubt on the J call. The clonotype comes from a man aged 30 to 45 in good health and CMV-seropositive. The CDR3 loop reads CASSPGGQGREQYF. The DNA of the CDR3 is TGTGCCAGCAGCCCCGGGGGGCAGGGACGCGAGCAGTACTTC.